The 20 T cell receptor beta chains given below trace back to one sample, sequenced in a study of shared clonotypes between healthy human individuals (dated by TCRdb to about 2020). The method behind the library was the immunoSEQ multiplex PCR assay. The table comes from immuneACCESS by way of TCRdb, which keeps in-frame sequences with V and J called. Part of the clones is missing from these tables; in studies checked, under half for an unresolved V gene and the rest for unknown reasons. The sample profile shows around 550,000 clones; 90% to 96% of them were found once. Jointly, the top ten make up about 0.057% of the sample. The sample taken for sequencing was naive CD4+ T cells sorted from blood. Reading the label with the study, this specimen's cell subset or site is: CD45RA+ positively selected. Source of these receptors: a woman aged 25 to 39 in good health.

V is TRBV6-1 and J is TRBJ2-1; D is unclear. The CDR3 sequence is 12 residues long. V was clipped by 8 bases and J by 0 bases, with 5 bases between them. Germline assignment: CDR1 MNHNS and CDR2 SASEGT. The CDR3 DNA is TGTGCCAGCCTGTTCTCCTACAATGAGCAGTTCTTC. It translates to CASLFSYNEQFF.

The chain recombines TRBV7-9 with TRBJ1-5; D not certain. The CDR3 has 17 amino acids. CDR1 is SEHNR, CDR2 FQNEAQ, per germline (reference sequence). V lost 3 bases, J lost 3 bases, and 18 bases lay in between. CDR3 bases: TGTGCCAGCAGCTTCAGTGGGTTTAGAGGAGACAATCAGCCCCAGCATTTT. Protein: CASSFSGFRGDNQPQHF.

The chain combines TRBV7-8 with TRBJ2-1, with unresolved D. CDR1 and CDR2 from the germline V gene are SGHVS and FQNEAQ. CDR3 length equals 12 residues. With 6 bases removed from V and 10 bases from J, the gap between germline ends came to 13 bases. The CDR3 sequence is CASSFRSGEQFF. The CDR3 region has the DNA TGTGCCAGCAGTTTCCGATCAGGCGAGCAGTTCTTC. Full variable domain (missing parts from reference TRBV7-8 and TRBJ2-1): GAGVSQSPRYKVAKRGQDVALRCDPISGHVSLFWYQQALGQGPEFLTYFQNEAQLDKSGLPSDRFFAERPEGSVSTLKIQRTQQEDSAVYLCASSFRSGEQFFGPGTRLTVL.

The J gene is TRBJ2-7, the V gene TRBV28, with 13 bases fitting TRBD2. With V trimmed by 5 bases and J by 6 bases, 7 bases remained unmatched. The length of the CDR3 is 15 residues. Germline CDR1 reads MDHEN; CDR2 reads SYDVKM. The CDR3 reads CASSLGLAGVGEQYF. As DNA, the CDR3 is TGTGCCAGCAGTCTTGGACTAGCGGGAGTTGGCGAGCAGTACTTC. The entire variable domain, with the rest obtained from reference TRBV28 and TRBJ2-7, is as follows: DVKVTQSSRYLVKRTGEKVFLECVQDMDHENMFWYRQDPGLGLRLIYFSYDVKMKEKGDIPEGYSVSREKKERFSLILESASTNQTSMYLCASSLGLAGVGEQYFGPGTRLTVT.

The genes are TRBV5-1 and TRBJ1-1; 10 bases line up with TRBD1. Trimming cost V 4 bases and J 5 bases; bases outside gene matches: 5. From germline, CDR1 is SGHRS and CDR2 YFSETQ. The CDR3 has 14 residues. The CDR3 nucleotides are TGCGCCAGCAGCACCGGACAGGGGGGTACTGAAGCTTTCTTT. Amino acid sequence: CASSTGQGGTEAFF.

The chain uses TRBV5-4 and TRBJ1-4; D is unclear. The CDR3 contains 15 residues. Germline CDR1 is SGHNT and CDR2 is YYREEE (reference sequence). Deletions cut 0 bases from V and 4 bases from J, with 10 bases between. The CDR3 nucleotides read TGTGCCAGCAGCTTGGGGAGGCCAGATAATGAAAAACTGTTTTTT. Translation: CASSLGRPDNEKLFF. Looking up the rest from reference TRBV5-4 and TRBJ1-4 gives the full variable domain: ETGVTQSPTHLIKTRGQQVTLRCSSQSGHNTVSWYQQALGQGPQFIFQYYREEENGRGNFPPRFSGLQFPNYSSELNVNALELDDSALYLCASSLGRPDNEKLFFGSGTQLSVL.

The V and J genes are TRBV6-5 and TRBJ2-3; TRBD1 aligns across 8 bases. Looked up from germline, CDR1 is MNHEY and CDR2 is SVGAGI. CDR3 length: 15 residues. The junction had 7 bases not matched to a gene; V was cut back by 5 bases and J by 3 bases. The DNA of the CDR3 is TGTGCCAGCAGTATTCAGGGGGCCGGGACAGATACGCAGTATTTT. Its protein is CASSIQGAGTDTQYF.

CDR3: CASSQVGGGVEQYF. In DNA, the CDR3 is TGCGCCAGCAGCCAAGTGGGTGGAGGGGTTGAGCAGTACTTC. The chain recombines TRBV4-3 with TRBJ2-7, with D possibly matching TRBD2 (6 bases). The germline CDR1 and CDR2 sequences are LGHNA and YSLEER. V dropped 1 base and J dropped 7 bases, with 14 bases sitting between them. The CDR3 contains 14 residues.

V and J are TRBV2 and TRBJ1-5; the D gene is possibly TRBD1 (5 bases). The CDR3 contains 13 residues. Between the trimmed V and J ends, which lost 8 bases and 5 bases, there was a span of 13 bases. CDR1 SNHLY and CDR2 FYNNEI come from the germline V gene. In nucleotides, the CDR3 is TGTGCCAGCGGTCGGGACGGTGATCAGCCCCAGCATTTT. Translation gives CASGRDGDQPQHF.

This clone was detected only once. The CDR3 DNA reads as TGTGCCATCAGTGGGACAGGGTACCAGCCCCAGCATTTT. Residues: CAISGTGYQPQHF. This chain links TRBV10-3 with TRBJ1-5; TRBD1 agrees at 8 bases. Germline lookup yields CDR1 ENHRY and CDR2 SYGVKD. The CDR3 extends over 13 amino acids. Trimming cost V 4 bases and J 7 bases; bases outside gene matches: 3.

This clone was picked up one time. The genes are TRBV28 and TRBJ1-3; TRBD1 matches at 10 bases. V gave up 3 bases and J gave up 5 bases; unmatched junction bases: 7. CDR3 size: 16 residues. Germline V lookup: CDR1 MDHEN, CDR2 SYDVKM. The CDR3 sequence: CASSLAGTGDRNTIYF. DNA for the CDR3: TGTGCCAGCAGTTTGGCCGGGACAGGGGATCGAAACACCATATATTTT.

CDR3 in amino acids: CAWSVRRRTYEQYF. In nucleotides, the CDR3 is TGTGCCTGGAGTGTACGCCGGCGGACCTACGAGCAGTACTTC. V and J are TRBV30 and TRBJ2-7; D ambiguous. Trimming pared 0 bases from V and 2 bases from J, leaving 11 bases between. The germline gives CDR1 GTSNPN, CDR2 SVGIG (reference sequence). The CDR3 has 14 amino acids.

The V call is TRBV19, the J call TRBJ1-5; D is unclear. There are 16 residues in the CDR3. The germline CDR1 and CDR2 sequences are LNHDA and SQIVND (reference sequence). V lost 4 bases and J lost 0, with 13 bases in between. CDR3 in amino acids: CASSTIQPDSNQPQHF. The CDR3 nucleotides read TGTGCCAGTAGTACCATTCAGCCAGATAGCAATCAGCCCCAGCATTTT.

The sample holds one count of this clone. The V call is TRBV7-2, the J call TRBJ2-1; 10 bases line up with TRBD2. V was clipped by 7 bases and J by 2 bases; unmatched bases: 5. This CDR3 contains 15 residues. Germline lookup yields CDR1 SGHTA and CDR2 FQGNSA. CDR3 sequence (DNA): TGTGCCAGCACCCCAACTAGCGGGACCTACAATGAGCAGTTCTTC. It specifies CASTPTSGTYNEQFF. The full variable domain, rest sourced from reference TRBV7-2 and TRBJ2-1, is GAGVSQSPSNKVTEKGKDVELRCDPISGHTALYWYRQSLGQGLEFLIYFQGNSAPDKSGLPSDRFSAERTGGSVSTLTIQRTQQEDSAVYLCASTPTSGTYNEQFFGPGTRLTVL.

The chain is built from TRBV7-9 and TRBJ1-1; 9 bases line up with TRBD1. The CDR3 runs to 17 residues. The trim removed 5 bases at V and 4 bases at J, leaving 14 bases unmatched. Germline loops: CDR1 SEHNR, CDR2 FQNEAQ (reference sequence). CDR3 region: CASSHPQGAMRSTEAFF. In DNA form, the CDR3 reads TGTGCCAGCAGCCACCCACAGGGGGCGATGAGGAGCACTGAAGCTTTCTTT.

This clone was seen a single time. V usage is TRBV30 and J usage is TRBJ1-2; TRBD1 might be the D (6 bases). The germline V and J ends were trimmed by 8 bases and 8 bases, with 21 bases remaining between them. The CDR3 totals 13 residues. CDR1 and CDR2 from the germline V gene are GTSNPN and SVGIG (reference sequence). The CDR3 nucleotides are TGTGCCGGATCGGGGGCGACGCGTAGGGGCTACACCTTC. It is translated as CAGSGATRRGYTF.

This chain joins TRBV2 and TRBJ2-6; D gene uncertain. CDR1 is SNHLY, CDR2 FYNNEI, per germline. The CDR3 loop spans 16 amino acids. The ends were cut back, 2 bases at V and 2 bases at J, with 10 bases in the middle. CDR3 bases: TGTGCCAGCAGTGAAACTCCCCGGGCTGGGGCCAACGTCCTGACTTTC. Amino acid sequence: CASSETPRAGANVLTF.

A word on this clone: At one of its ends the junction is not consistent with the germline gene, which may arise from a read error. The V and J genes are TRBV29-1 and TRBJ2-3; no definite D call. Germline V gene lookup returns CDR1 SQVTM and CDR2 ANQGSEA. The CDR3 is 11 residues long. As DNA, the CDR3 is TGCAGCGTTGAGGTCGGAGATCCGCAGTATTTT. It encodes CSVEVGDPQYF.

This chain uses TRBV5-5 with TRBJ1-1, with TRBD1 as a possible D gene (5 bases). Between the trimmed V and J ends, which lost 0 bases and 4 bases, there was a span of 10 bases. Germline-derived CDR1 and CDR2 are SGHKS and YYEKEE (reference sequence). This CDR3 spans 14 amino acids. CDR3 sequence (DNA): TGTGCCAGCAGCTTGGTGGGGGAAGGCACTGAAGCTTTCTTT. Translation gives CASSLVGEGTEAFF.

The rearrangement links TRBV4-1 to TRBJ1-6; 8 bases are a match to TRBD1. The CDR3 has 17 amino acids. Looked up from germline, CDR1 is MGHRA and CDR2 is YSYEKL. V was pared by 3 bases and J by 0 bases, with 4 bases of the junction left unmatched. The CDR3: CASSHRQGSSYNSPLHF. CDR3 DNA: TGCGCCAGCAGCCACCGACAGGGGAGCTCCTATAATTCACCCCTCCACTTT.